The 17 T cell receptor beta chains reported below all come from one sample, sequenced in a study of blood T cell repertoires in COVID-19. Sequencing used immunoSEQ multiplex PCR; TCRdb keeps in-frame clones, though not all of them. Of about 210,000 clones listed, 86% were seen once; the top ten hold 3.5% to 4.5%. The specimen was PBMCs or T cells enriched from blood (not recorded which). These receptors all come from a woman aged 35 to 49 with acute COVID-19.

CDR3 loop: CASRPGEDLTYNEQFF. CDR3 DNA sequence: TGTGCCAGCAGGCCCGGGGAAGACCTGACCTACAATGAGCAGTTCTTC. V gene TRBV21-1 combines with J gene TRBJ2-1; the table assigns TRBD2, which was not confirmed against the DNA. TRBV21-1 is listed as a pseudogene. There are 16 residues in the CDR3.

The V and J genes are TRBV6-4 and TRBJ1-5; D call uncertain. There are 14 residues in the CDR3. Germline values: CDR1 MRHNA, CDR2 SNTAGT. Trimming removed 11 bases from V and 0 bases from J, with 14 bases in between. CDR3 sequence (DNA): TGTGCCTGCGGGCGGTCCGGTAGCAATCAGCCCCAGCATTTT. Its protein is CACGRSGSNQPQHF.

This chain links TRBV28 with TRBJ2-7; possibly TRBD2 for D (7 bases). V was pared by 7 bases and J by 3 bases, with 19 bases between. Looked up from germline, CDR1 is MDHEN and CDR2 is SYDVKM. The CDR3 is 15 residues long. This CDR3 is CASTGGRRSNYEQYF. CDR3 nucleotides: TGTGCCAGCACCGGGGGGCGACGGTCGAACTACGAGCAGTACTTC.

The rearrangement links TRBV4-2 to TRBJ2-7; D is uncertain. The CDR3 sequence is 15 residues long. Trimming removed 0 bases at V and 5 bases at J, with 14 bases between. Per germline, CDR1 LGHNA and CDR2 YNFKEQ. CDR3 DNA sequence: TGTGCCAGCAGCCAAGAGTTGGTAGCCACCCACGAGCAGTACTTC. The encoded protein is CASSQELVATHEQYF.

The V gene is TRBV6-2 or TRBV6-3, the J gene TRBJ2-1; 12 nucleotides align to TRBD2. Germline loops: CDR1 MNHEY, CDR2 SVGEGT. J lost 6 bases, V lost 6 bases, and 6 bases had no gene match. The CDR3 extends over 15 amino acids. CDR3: CASSDGLAGINEQFF. DNA for the CDR3: TGTGCCAGCAGCGACGGACTAGCGGGGATCAATGAGCAGTTCTTC.

This sequence joins TRBV6-1 and TRBJ2-7; TRBD1 aligns across 10 bases. Trimming at V came to 2 bases and at J to 4 bases, leaving 5 bases not matched to a gene. The CDR3 is 15 residues long. Germline CDR1 MNHNS, CDR2 SASEGT. DNA of the CDR3: TGTGCCAGCAGTGAATCCGGGACAGGGGCATACGAGCAGTACTTC. This codes for CASSESGTGAYEQYF.

This sequence joins TRBV6-5 and TRBJ1-1; TRBD1 might be the D (6 bases). The germline V gene encodes CDR1 MNHEY and CDR2 SVGAGI. The CDR3 length is 15 residues. Deletions cut 4 bases from V and 1 base from J, with 13 bases between. The CDR3 is CASSSSGASNTEAFF. In nucleotides, the CDR3 is TGTGCCAGCAGTTCCTCAGGGGCCTCGAACACTGAAGCTTTCTTT.

This clone was seen at least ten times. This sequence joins TRBV29-1 and TRBJ2-7; 9 bases are shared with TRBD2. This CDR3 region has 14 residues. V shed 7 bases, J shed 2 bases, and the junction held 9 bases outside the gene matches. Germline-derived CDR1 and CDR2 are SQVTM and ANQGSEA. The CDR3 DNA follows: TGCAGCGCTCGGACTAGCGAATCCGCCTACGAGCAGTACTTC. As protein: CSARTSESAYEQYF.

The J gene is TRBJ2-3, the V gene TRBV5-1, with D possibly being TRBD2 (6 bases). Deletions cut 6 bases from V and 4 bases from J, with 15 bases between. Germline loops: CDR1 SGHRS, CDR2 YFSETQ. The CDR3 has 14 amino acids. The CDR3 sequence is CASTRLGGADTQYF. DNA for the CDR3: TGCGCCAGCACCAGACTCGGGGGAGCAGATACGCAGTATTTT.

The rearrangement joins TRBV5-1 to TRBJ2-1; TRBD2 matches at 8 bases. The CDR3 totals 15 residues. J lost 1 base, V lost 4 bases, and 4 bases had no gene match. From germline, CDR1 is SGHRS and CDR2 YFSETQ. The DNA of the CDR3 is TGCGCCAGCAGCACTACTAGCGGATCCTACAATGAGCAGTTCTTC. Protein: CASSTTSGSYNEQFF.

J is TRBJ2-1 and V is TRBV11-2; 7 bases agree with TRBD2. The CDR3 extends over 15 amino acids. V lost 2 bases and J lost 0; bases outside the gene matches: 1. Germline CDR1 is SGHAT and CDR2 is FQNNGV. Here the CDR3 DNA reads TGTGCCAGCAGCTTACGCGGGAGCTCCTACAATGAGCAGTTCTTC. Protein product: CASSLRGSSYNEQFF.

This chain's CDR3 is CASSPRTDRDTGELFF. Here the CDR3 DNA reads TGTGCCAGCAGCCCGAGGACAGATAGGGACACCGGGGAGCTGTTTTTT. The V and J genes are TRBV11-2 and TRBJ2-2; tentative D call: TRBD1 (6 bases). This CDR3 has 16 amino acids. Trimming stripped 5 bases from V and 3 bases from J, with 16 bases between. The germline V gene encodes CDR1 SGHAT and CDR2 FQNNGV.

V and J are TRBV7-2 and TRBJ2-1; D perhaps matches TRBD2 (5 bases). With 1 base removed from V and 4 bases from J, the gap between germline ends came to 14 bases. Germline V lookup: CDR1 SGHTA, CDR2 FQGNSA. The CDR3 spans 16 residues. The CDR3: CASSLDGMSLYNEQFF. CDR3 DNA: TGTGCCAGCAGCTTAGACGGGATGTCCCTTTACAATGAGCAGTTCTTC.

The chain combines TRBV28 with TRBJ2-7, with 8 bases fitting TRBD1. The germline gives CDR1 MDHEN, CDR2 SYDVKM. Losses at the gene ends were 4 bases for V and 3 bases for J; bases not matched to a gene: 2. This CDR3 comprises 13 residues. CDR3 nucleotide sequence: TGTGCCAGCAGTTCTGGACAGGGCTACGAGCAGTACTTC. Its translation: CASSSGQGYEQYF.

V is TRBV27 and J is TRBJ2-1; D is perhaps TRBD2 (5 bases). V was pared by 2 bases and J by 6 bases, with 8 bases between. CDR3 length: 13 amino acids. Germline CDR1 and CDR2: MNHEY and SMNVEV (reference sequence). DNA of the CDR3: TGTGCCAGCAGTTTAGGCGGAGGCAATGAGCAGTTCTTC. It specifies CASSLGGGNEQFF.

The DNA of the CDR3 is TGCGCCAGCAGCAATGACAGGGGAGAGACCCAGTACTTC. It codes for CASSNDRGETQYF. The rearrangement links TRBV5-1 to TRBJ2-5, with 8 bases lining up with TRBD1. The germline V gene has CDR1 SGHRS and CDR2 YFSETQ. V was clipped by 4 bases and J by 4 bases; unmatched bases: 3. The CDR3 has 13 residues.

The chain uses TRBV28 and TRBJ1-2; TRBD1 matches 7 bases. This CDR3 contains 15 residues. CDR1 is MDHEN, CDR2 SYDVKM, per germline. Trimming removed 5 bases from V and 6 bases from J; junction bases left unmatched: 12. The CDR3 sequence: CASSIMKGASNGYTF. The CDR3 DNA follows: TGTGCCAGCAGTATTATGAAGGGGGCGAGTAATGGCTACACCTTC.